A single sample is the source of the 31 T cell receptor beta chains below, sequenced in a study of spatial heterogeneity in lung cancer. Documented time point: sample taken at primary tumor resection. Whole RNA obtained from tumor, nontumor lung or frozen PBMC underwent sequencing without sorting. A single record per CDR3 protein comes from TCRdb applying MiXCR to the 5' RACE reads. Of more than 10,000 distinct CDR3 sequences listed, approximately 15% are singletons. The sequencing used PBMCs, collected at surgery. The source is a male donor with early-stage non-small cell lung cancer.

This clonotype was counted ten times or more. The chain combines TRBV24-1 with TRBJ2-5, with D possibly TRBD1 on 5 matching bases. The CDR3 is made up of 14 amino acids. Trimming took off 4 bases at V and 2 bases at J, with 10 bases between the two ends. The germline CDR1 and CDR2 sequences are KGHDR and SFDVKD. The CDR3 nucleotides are TGTGCCACCAGTGACTCAGGGTTACAAGAGACCCAGTACTTC. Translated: CATSDSGLQETQYF.

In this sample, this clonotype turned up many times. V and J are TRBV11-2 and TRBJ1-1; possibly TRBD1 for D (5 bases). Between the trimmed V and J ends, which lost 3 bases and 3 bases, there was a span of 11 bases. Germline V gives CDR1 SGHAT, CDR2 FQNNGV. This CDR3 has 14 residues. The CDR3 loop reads CASSFLTEDTEAFF. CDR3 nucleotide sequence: TGTGCCAGCAGCTTTTTGACAGAAGACACTGAAGCTTTCTTT. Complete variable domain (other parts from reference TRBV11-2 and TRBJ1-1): EAGVAQSPRYKIIEKRQSVAFWCNPISGHATLYWYQQILGQGPKLLIQFQNNGVVDDSQLPKDRFSAERLKGVDSTLKIQPAKLEDSAVYLCASSFLTEDTEAFFGQGTRLTVV.

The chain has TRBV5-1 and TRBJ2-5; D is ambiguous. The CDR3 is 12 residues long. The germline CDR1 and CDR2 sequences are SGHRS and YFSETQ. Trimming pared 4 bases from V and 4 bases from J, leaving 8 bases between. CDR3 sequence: CASSVERETQYF. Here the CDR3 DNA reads TGCGCCAGCAGCGTCGAAAGAGAGACCCAGTACTTC.

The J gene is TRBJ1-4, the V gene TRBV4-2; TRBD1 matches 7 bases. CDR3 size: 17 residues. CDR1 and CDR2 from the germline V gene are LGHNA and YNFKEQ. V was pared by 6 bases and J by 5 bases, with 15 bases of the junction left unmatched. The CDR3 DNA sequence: TGTGCCAGCAGTCGTATAGCAAACCGGGACAGAAATGAAAAACTGTTTTTT. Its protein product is CASSRIANRDRNEKLFF.

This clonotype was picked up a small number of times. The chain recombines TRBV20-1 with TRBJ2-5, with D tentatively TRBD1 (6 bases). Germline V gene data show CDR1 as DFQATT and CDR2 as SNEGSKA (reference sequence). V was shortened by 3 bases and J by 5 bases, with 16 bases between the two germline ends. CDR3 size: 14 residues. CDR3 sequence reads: CSASLPGELETQYF. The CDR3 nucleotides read TGCAGTGCTAGTCTCCCAGGGGAGTTGGAGACCCAGTACTTC.

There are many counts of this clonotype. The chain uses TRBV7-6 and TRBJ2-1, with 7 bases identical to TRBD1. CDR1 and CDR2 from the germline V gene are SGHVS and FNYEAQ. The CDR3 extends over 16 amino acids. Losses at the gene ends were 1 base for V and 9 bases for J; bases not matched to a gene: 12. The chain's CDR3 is CASSLVTGEGIGEQFF. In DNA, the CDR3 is TGTGCCAGCAGCTTAGTCACAGGGGAAGGGATCGGTGAGCAGTTCTTC.

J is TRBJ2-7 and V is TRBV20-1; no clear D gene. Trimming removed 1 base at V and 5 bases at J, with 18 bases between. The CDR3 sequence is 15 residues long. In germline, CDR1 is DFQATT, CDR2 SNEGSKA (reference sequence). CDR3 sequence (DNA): TGCAGTGCTAGAGGTCGGCACCACTTGTTGAACGAGCAGTACTTC. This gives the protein CSARGRHHLLNEQYF.

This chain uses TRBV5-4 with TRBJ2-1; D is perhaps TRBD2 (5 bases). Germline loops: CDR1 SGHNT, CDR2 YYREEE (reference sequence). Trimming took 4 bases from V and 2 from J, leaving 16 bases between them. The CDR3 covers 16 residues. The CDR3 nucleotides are TGTGCCAGCAGCACGAGCGGACCGATTACCTACAATGAGCAGTTCTTC. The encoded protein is CASSTSGPITYNEQFF.

The CDR3 here is CASCAEGTEAFF. As DNA, the CDR3 is TGTGCCAGCTGTGCAGAGGGCACTGAAGCTTTCTTT. J is TRBJ1-1 and V is TRBV14; D remains ambiguous. V gave up 8 bases and J gave up 4 bases, with 11 bases separating them. Per germline, CDR1 SGHDN and CDR2 FVKESK. The CDR3 consists of 12 residues.

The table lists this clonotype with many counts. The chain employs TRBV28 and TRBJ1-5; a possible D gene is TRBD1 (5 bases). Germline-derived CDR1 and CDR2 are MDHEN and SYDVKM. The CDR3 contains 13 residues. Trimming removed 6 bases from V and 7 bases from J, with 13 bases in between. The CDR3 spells CASRWGLEQPQHF. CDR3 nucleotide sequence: TGTGCCAGCAGGTGGGGACTGGAGCAGCCCCAGCATTTT.

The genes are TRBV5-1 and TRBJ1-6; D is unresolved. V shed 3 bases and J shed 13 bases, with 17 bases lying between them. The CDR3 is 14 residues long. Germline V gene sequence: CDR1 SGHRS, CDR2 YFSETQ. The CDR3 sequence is CASSSGETSVPLHF. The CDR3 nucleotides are TGCGCCAGCAGCTCTGGGGAGACGTCCGTCCCCCTCCACTTT.

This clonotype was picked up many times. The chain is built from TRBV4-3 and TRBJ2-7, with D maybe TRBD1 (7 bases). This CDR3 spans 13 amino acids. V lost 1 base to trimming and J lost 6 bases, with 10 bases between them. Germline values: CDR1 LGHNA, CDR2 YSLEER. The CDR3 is CASSQGQGGEQYF. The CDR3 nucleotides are TGCGCCAGCAGCCAAGGGCAGGGGGGCGAGCAGTACTTC.

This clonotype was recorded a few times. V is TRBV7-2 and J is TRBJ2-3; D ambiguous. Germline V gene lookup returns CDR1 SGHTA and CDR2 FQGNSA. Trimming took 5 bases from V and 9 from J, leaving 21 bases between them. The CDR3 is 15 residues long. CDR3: CASSGIRLTGVTQYF. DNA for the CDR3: TGTGCCAGCAGCGGGATTCGTTTGACCGGAGTGACGCAGTATTTT.

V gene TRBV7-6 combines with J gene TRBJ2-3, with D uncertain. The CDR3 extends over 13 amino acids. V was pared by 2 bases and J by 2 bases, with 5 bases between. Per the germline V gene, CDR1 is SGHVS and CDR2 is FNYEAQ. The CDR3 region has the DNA TGTGCCAGCAGCTTATACGACACAGATACGCAGTATTTT. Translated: CASSLYDTDTQYF.

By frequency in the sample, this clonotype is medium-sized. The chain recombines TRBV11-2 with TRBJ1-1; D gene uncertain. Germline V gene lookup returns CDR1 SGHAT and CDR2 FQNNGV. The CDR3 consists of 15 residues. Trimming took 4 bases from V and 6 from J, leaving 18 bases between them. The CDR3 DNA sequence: TGTGCCAGCAGCTCCCAAGCTGCCACCCCCGCTGAAGCTTTCTTT. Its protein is CASSSQAATPAEAFF. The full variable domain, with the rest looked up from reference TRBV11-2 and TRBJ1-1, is EAGVAQSPRYKIIEKRQSVAFWCNPISGHATLYWYQQILGQGPKLLIQFQNNGVVDDSQLPKDRFSAERLKGVDSTLKIQPAKLEDSAVYLCASSSQAATPAEAFFGQGTRLTVV.

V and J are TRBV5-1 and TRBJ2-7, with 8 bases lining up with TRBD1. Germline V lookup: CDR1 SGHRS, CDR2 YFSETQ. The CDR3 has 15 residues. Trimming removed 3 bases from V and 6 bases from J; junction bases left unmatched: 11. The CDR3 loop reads CASSSAGTGPCEQYF. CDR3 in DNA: TGCGCCAGCAGCTCGGCGGGGACAGGTCCCTGCGAGCAGTACTTC.

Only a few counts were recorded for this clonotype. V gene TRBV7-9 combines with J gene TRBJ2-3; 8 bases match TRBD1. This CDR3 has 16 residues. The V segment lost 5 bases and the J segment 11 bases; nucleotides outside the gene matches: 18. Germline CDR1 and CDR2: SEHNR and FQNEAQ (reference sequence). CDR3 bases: TGTGCCAGCAGCCCGAATGTCTTCGGACAGGGTAGAGGGCAGTATTTT. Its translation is CASSPNVFGQGRGQYF.

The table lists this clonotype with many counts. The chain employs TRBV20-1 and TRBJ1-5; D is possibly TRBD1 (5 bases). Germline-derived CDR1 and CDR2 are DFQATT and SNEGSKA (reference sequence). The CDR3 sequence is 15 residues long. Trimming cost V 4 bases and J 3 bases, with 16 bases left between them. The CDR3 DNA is TGCAGTGCTACCCAGCCCTCAGGGAACAATCAGCCCCAGCATTTT. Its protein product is CSATQPSGNNQPQHF.

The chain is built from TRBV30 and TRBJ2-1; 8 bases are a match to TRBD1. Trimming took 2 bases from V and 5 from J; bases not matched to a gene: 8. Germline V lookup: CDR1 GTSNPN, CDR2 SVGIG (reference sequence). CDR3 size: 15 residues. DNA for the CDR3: TGTGCCTGGAGTTTAAACAGGGGGATCCACAATGAGCAGTTCTTC. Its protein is CAWSLNRGIHNEQFF.

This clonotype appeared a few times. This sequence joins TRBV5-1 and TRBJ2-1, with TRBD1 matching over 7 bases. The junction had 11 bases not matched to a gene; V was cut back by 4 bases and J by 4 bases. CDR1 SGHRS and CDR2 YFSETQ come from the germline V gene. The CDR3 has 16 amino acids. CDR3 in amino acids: CASSNTGDPGYNEQFF. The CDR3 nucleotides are TGCGCCAGCAGCAATACAGGGGACCCGGGATACAATGAGCAGTTCTTC.

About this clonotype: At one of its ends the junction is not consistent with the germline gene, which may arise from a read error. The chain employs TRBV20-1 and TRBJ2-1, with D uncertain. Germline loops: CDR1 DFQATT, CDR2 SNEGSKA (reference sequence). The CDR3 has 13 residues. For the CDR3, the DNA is TGCAGTGCTAGAAGAGACGTTGACAATGAGCTGTTCTTC. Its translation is CSARRDVDNELFF.

CDR3 amino acids: CASRSTGGGSLHF. Written as DNA, the CDR3 is TGTGCCAGCAGGTCGACAGGGGGAGGTTCCCTCCACTTT. The rearrangement links TRBV28 to TRBJ1-6, with 9 bases lining up with TRBD1. Germline values: CDR1 MDHEN, CDR2 SYDVKM. V lost 6 bases to trimming and J lost 14 bases; unmatched junction nucleotides: 8. CDR3 length: 13 amino acids.

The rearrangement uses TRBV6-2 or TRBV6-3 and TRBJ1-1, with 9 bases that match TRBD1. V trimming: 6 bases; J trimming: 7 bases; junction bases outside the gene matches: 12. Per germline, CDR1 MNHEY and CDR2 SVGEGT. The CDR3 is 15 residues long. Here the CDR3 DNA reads TGTGCCAGCAGACCCTGGACAGGGGAAGTGAGTGAAGCTTTCTTT. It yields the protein CASRPWTGEVSEAFF.

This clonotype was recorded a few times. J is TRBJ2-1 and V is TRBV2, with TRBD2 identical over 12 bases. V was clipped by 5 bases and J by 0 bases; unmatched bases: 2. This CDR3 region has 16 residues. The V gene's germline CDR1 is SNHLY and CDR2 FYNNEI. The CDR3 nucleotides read TGTGCCAGCAGTCTACTAGCGGGGGGCTCCTACAATGAGCAGTTCTTC. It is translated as CASSLLAGGSYNEQFF.

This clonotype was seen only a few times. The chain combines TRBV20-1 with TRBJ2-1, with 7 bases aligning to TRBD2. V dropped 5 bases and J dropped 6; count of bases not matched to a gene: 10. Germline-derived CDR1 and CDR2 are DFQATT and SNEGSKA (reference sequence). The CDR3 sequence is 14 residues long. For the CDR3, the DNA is TGCAGTGCTCCTGATTTCCTAGCGGTCAATGAGCAGTTCTTC. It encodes CSAPDFLAVNEQFF.

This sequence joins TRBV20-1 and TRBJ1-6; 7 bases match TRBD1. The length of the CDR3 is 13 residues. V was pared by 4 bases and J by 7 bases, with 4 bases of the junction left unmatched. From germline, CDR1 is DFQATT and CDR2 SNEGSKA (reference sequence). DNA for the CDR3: TGCAGTGCTACGGACAGGACAAATTCACCCCTCCACTTT. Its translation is CSATDRTNSPLHF.

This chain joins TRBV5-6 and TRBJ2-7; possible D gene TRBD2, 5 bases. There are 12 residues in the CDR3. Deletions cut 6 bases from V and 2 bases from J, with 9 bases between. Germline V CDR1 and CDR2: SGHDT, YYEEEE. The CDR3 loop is CASTMGAYEQYF. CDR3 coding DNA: TGTGCCAGCACCATGGGAGCCTACGAGCAGTACTTC.

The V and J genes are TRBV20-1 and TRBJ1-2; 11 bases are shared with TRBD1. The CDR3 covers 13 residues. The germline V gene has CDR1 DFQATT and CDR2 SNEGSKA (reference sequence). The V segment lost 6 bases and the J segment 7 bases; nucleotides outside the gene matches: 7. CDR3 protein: CSAPGQGAGGYTF. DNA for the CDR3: TGCAGTGCCCCTGGACAGGGGGCGGGTGGCTACACCTTC.

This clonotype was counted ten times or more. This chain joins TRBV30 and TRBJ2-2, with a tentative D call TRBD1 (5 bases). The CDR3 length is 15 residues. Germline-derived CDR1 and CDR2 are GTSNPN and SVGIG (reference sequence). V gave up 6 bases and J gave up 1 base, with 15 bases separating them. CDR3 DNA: TGTGCCTGTATGCGCCAGGGTAGGAACACCGGGGAGCTGTTTTTT. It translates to CACMRQGRNTGELFF. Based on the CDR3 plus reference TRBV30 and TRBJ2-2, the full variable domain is SQTIHQWPATLVQPVGSPLSLECTVEGTSNPNLYWYRQAAGRGLQLLFYSVGIGQISSEVPQNLSASRPQDRQFILSSKKLLLSDSGFYLCACMRQGRNTGELFFGEGSRLTVL.

The CDR3 spells CASSPPNTRTSGANVLTF. In DNA form, the CDR3 reads TGTGCCAGCAGCCCTCCGAACACCAGAACCTCTGGGGCCAACGTCCTGACTTTC. This chain uses TRBV7-2 with TRBJ2-6; D unresolved. The germline CDR1 and CDR2 sequences are SGHTA and FQGNSA. This CDR3 region has 18 residues. Trimming pared 5 bases from V and 0 bases from J, leaving 17 bases between.

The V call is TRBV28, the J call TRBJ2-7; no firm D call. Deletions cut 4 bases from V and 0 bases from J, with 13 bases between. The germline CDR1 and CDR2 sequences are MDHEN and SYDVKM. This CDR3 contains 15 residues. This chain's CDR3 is CASSSQSFFSYEQYF. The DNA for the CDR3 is TGTGCCAGCAGTTCACAGTCCTTTTTCTCCTACGAGCAGTACTTC.